The 20 T cell receptor beta chains presented below share a single source sample, sequenced in a study of cytomegalovirus exposure and HLA in healthy donors. Both 60 Vbeta primers and 13 Jbeta primers went into the PCR. Repertoires were generated with immunoSEQ multiplex PCR, while TCRdb's copy carries only in-frame clones and drops some. This sample has tens of thousands of clones, with roughly 80% found just once. Sequenced sample: PBMCs. The origin of the receptors is a woman aged 40-49 years in good health and CMV-seropositive.

This chain links TRBV27 with TRBJ2-1; perhaps TRBD2 as D (6 bases). The V end was cut by 5 bases, the J end by 5 bases, with 13 bases between. Germline V gene data show CDR1 as MNHEY and CDR2 as SMNVEV (reference sequence). CDR3 length equals 14 residues. DNA for the CDR3: TGTGCCAGCAGTCCTAGCGCCCTGAACAATGAGCAGTTCTTC. Amino acids: CASSPSALNNEQFF.

V gene TRBV2 combines with J gene TRBJ2-2; TRBD2 aligns across 8 bases. The germline gives CDR1 SNHLY, CDR2 FYNNEI. This CDR3 has 16 residues. V lost 2 bases, J lost 5 bases, and 7 bases stayed unmatched. This CDR3 reads CASSETTSEGTGELFF. Here the CDR3 DNA reads TGTGCCAGCAGTGAAACGACTAGCGAAGGAACCGGGGAGCTGTTTTTT. Using reference TRBV2 and TRBJ2-2 for the parts outside the CDR3, the full variable domain is EPEVTQTPSHQVTQMGQEVILRCVPISNHLYFYWYRQILGQKVEFLVSFYNNEISEKSEIFDDQFSVERPDGSNFTLKIRSTKLEDSAMYFCASSETTSEGTGELFFGEGSRLTVL.

The gene calls are TRBV27 and TRBJ2-6; TRBD2 is a possible D gene (5 bases). V shed 6 bases and J shed 0 bases, with 27 bases lying between them. CDR3 length equals 21 residues. CDR1 is MNHEY and CDR2 is SMNVEV in the germline V gene (reference sequence). The CDR3 spells CASRVEYGIQPRDSGANVLTF. The DNA for the CDR3 is TGTGCCAGCAGGGTTGAATACGGGATCCAACCAAGAGACTCTGGGGCCAACGTCCTGACTTTC.

This clone has only one observation. V and J are TRBV30 and TRBJ1-2; D is unresolved. Germline V gene lookup returns CDR1 GTSNPN and CDR2 SVGIG (reference sequence). The V and J ends lost 2 bases and 3 bases respectively, with 13 bases between them. This CDR3 is built from 14 residues. The CDR3 nucleotides read TGTGCCTGGAGTAATCAGGAATTTCACTATGGCTACACCTTC. This sequence encodes CAWSNQEFHYGYTF.

The V gene is TRBV5-4, the J gene TRBJ2-1, with a weak D call TRBD2 (6 bases). The CDR3 is 16 amino acids. Looked up from germline, CDR1 is SGHNT and CDR2 is YYREEE (reference sequence). Trimming removed 3 bases from V and 0 bases from J, with 13 bases in between. In nucleotides, the CDR3 is TGTGCCAGCAGCTGGGGCGGGACCGACTCCTACAATGAGCAGTTCTTC. This encodes CASSWGGTDSYNEQFF.

The chain carries TRBV21-1 and TRBJ1-2. TRBV21-1 is reported as a pseudogene. This CDR3 is 15 amino acids long. In DNA form, the CDR3 reads TGTGCCAGCAGCCCAAGGGGAGGGGGTTATTATGGCTACACCTTC. Translation: CASSPRGGGYYGYTF.

This chain joins TRBV12-5 and TRBJ1-1, with 7 positions matching TRBD1. This CDR3 is built from 14 residues. CDR1 and CDR2 from the germline V gene are LGHNT and FRNRAP. V shed 7 bases, J shed 1 base, and the junction held 6 bases outside the gene matches. CDR3 region: CASAVNRGNTEAFF. The CDR3 bases are TGTGCTAGTGCTGTCAACAGGGGGAACACTGAAGCTTTCTTT.

J is TRBJ1-4 and V is TRBV30; D is uncertain. This CDR3 contains 13 residues. The V gene's germline CDR1 is GTSNPN and CDR2 SVGIG (reference sequence). Trimming took off 4 bases at V and 5 bases at J, with 11 bases between the two ends. The CDR3, as DNA: TGTGCCTGGATGATAACACCGAATGAAAAACTGTTTTTT. Protein product: CAWMITPNEKLFF.

This clone was seen a few times. The chain links TRBV27 to TRBJ2-2, with 10 bases matching TRBD2. This CDR3 has 16 amino acids. CDR1 and CDR2 (germline): MNHEY, SMNVEV (reference sequence). V was clipped by 3 bases and J by 6 bases; unmatched bases: 7. The CDR3 bases are TGTGCCAGCAGTTTTGTAGCGGGAGGTCCTTCCGGGGAGCTGTTTTTT. Protein: CASSFVAGGPSGELFF.

The chain carries TRBV6-1 and TRBJ2-3; no clear D. This CDR3 has 14 residues. With 4 bases removed from V and 0 bases from J, the gap between germline ends came to 8 bases. Per the germline V gene, CDR1 is MNHNS and CDR2 is SASEGT. The DNA for the CDR3 is TGTGCCAGCAGTGGGTGGCCCAGCACAGATACGCAGTATTTT. Its protein product is CASSGWPSTDTQYF.

Only one count was recorded for this clone. V gene TRBV4-3 combines with J gene TRBJ1-2; tentative D call: TRBD1 (6 bases). Germline CDR1 and CDR2: LGHNA and YSLEER. Trimming pared 4 bases from V and 4 bases from J, leaving 19 bases between. The CDR3 is 16 amino acids. CDR3 sequence (DNA): TGCGCCAGCAGCCCCACTGAGACTGGACAGTCCTATGGCTACACCTTC. Encoded protein: CASSPTETGQSYGYTF.

This clone occurred a few times. CDR3 sequence: CAGGDTNTGELFF. In nucleotides, the CDR3 is TGTGCCGGGGGGGACACCAACACCGGGGAGCTGTTTTTT. The gene calls are TRBV6-5 and TRBJ2-2, with a weak D call TRBD2 (7 bases). This CDR3 is built from 13 residues. CDR1 MNHEY and CDR2 SVGAGI come from the germline V gene. V shed 11 bases and J shed 2 bases, with 12 bases lying between them.

This clone is a singleton in its sample. This sequence joins TRBV5-5 and TRBJ2-2; TRBD1 matches at 11 bases. The CDR3 length is 16 residues. Trimming at V came to 2 bases and at J to 6 bases, leaving 6 bases not matched to a gene. In germline, CDR1 is SGHKS, CDR2 YYEKEE (reference sequence). In DNA form, the CDR3 reads TGTGCCAGCAGCTTAACGGGACAGGGGGTCGCCGGGGAGCTGTTTTTT. Translated: CASSLTGQGVAGELFF.

This chain connects TRBV5-8 to TRBJ2-5; D is possibly TRBD1 (6 bases). The CDR3 loop spans 15 amino acids. V lost 0 bases and J lost 1, with 10 bases in between. Germline-derived CDR1 and CDR2 are SGHTS and YDEGEE. The CDR3 DNA is TGTGCCAGCAGCTTGGGGTCAGGGGCCCAAGAGACCCAGTACTTC. Amino acids: CASSLGSGAQETQYF.

To note about this clone: One junction end does not reproduce the germline sequence, and a read error may be involved. Other nucleotide sequences from this sample produce the same CDR3. The chain employs TRBV7-9 and TRBJ2-5; maybe TRBD1 (5 bases). The CDR3 runs to 15 residues. Germline V CDR1 and CDR2: SEHNR, FQNEAQ (reference sequence). The CDR3 here is CASSADPQGIETQYF. DNA of the CDR3: TGTGCGAGCAGCGCCGACCCCCAGGGTATAGAGACCCAGTACTTC.

Here the CDR3 reads CASSLGGEHTEAFF. The CDR3 DNA sequence: TGTGCCAGCAGCTTAGGGGGAGAGCACACTGAAGCTTTCTTT. The chain uses TRBV7-2 and TRBJ1-1, with D uncertain. The V end lost 1 base, the J end lost 3 bases, and 9 bases lay between the germline ends. The CDR3 is made up of 14 amino acids. Germline CDR1 and CDR2: SGHTA and FQGNSA.

The chain links TRBV10-3 to TRBJ2-5; no reliable D call. CDR3 length equals 15 residues. Germline CDR1 is ENHRY and CDR2 is SYGVKD. Trimming removed 8 bases at V and 2 bases at J, with 18 bases between. The CDR3 protein is CAILRSQAQQETQYF. CDR3 sequence (DNA): TGTGCCATCCTTCGTTCCCAGGCGCAGCAAGAGACCCAGTACTTC.

The rearrangement joins TRBV5-1 to TRBJ2-5; no clear D. Germline V gene lookup returns CDR1 SGHRS and CDR2 YFSETQ. V dropped 1 base and J dropped 1 base, with 5 bases sitting between them. This CDR3 is 13 amino acids long. This CDR3 reads CASSLLIQETQYF. DNA of the CDR3: TGCGCCAGCAGCTTGCTTATCCAAGAGACCCAGTACTTC.

The genes are TRBV18 and TRBJ1-5; weak D call: TRBD1 (5 bases). This CDR3 has 15 residues. V was clipped by 3 bases and J by 6 bases, with 15 bases between them. Germline lookup yields CDR1 KGHSH and CDR2 LQKENI. The CDR3 spells CASSPTSGRSQPQHF. The DNA of the CDR3 is TGTGCCAGCTCACCGACCTCAGGGCGAAGTCAGCCCCAGCATTTT.

This clone has just one count. This rearrangement joins TRBV25-1 to TRBJ2-4; 10 positions match TRBD1. From germline, CDR1 is MGHDK and CDR2 SYGVNS. J lost 9 bases, V lost 10 bases, and 9 bases had no gene match. The CDR3 is 13 residues long. CDR3 bases: TGTGCCACCCGGGACAGGGGAGGCGGCATTCAGTACTTC. It codes for CATRDRGGGIQYF.